Presented here are 8 T cell receptor beta chains from one specimen sequenced in a study of CD8 T cells in ankylosing spondylitis. In TCRdb, the 5' RACE reads were re-called with MiXCR into one record per CDR3 protein. The table lists just over 150,000 distinct CDR3 sequences, about 18% of them singletons. The sample comprised blood, either unsorted or a sorted T cell fraction (not recorded which). These TCRs come from a male donor with ankylosing spondylitis or in good health (not recorded which).

A word on this clonotype: This may stem from a read error, because a much larger clone lies one nucleotide away. The CDR3: CTSSVNNEQFF. The CDR3 DNA reads as TGTACCAGCAGCGTTAACAATGAGCAGTTCTTC. The chain links TRBV7-2 to TRBJ2-1; D uncertain. The CDR3 consists of 11 residues. V lost 5 bases and J 5 bases, leaving 4 bases between the germline ends. Germline lookup yields CDR1 SGHTA and CDR2 FQGNSA.

This clonotype was picked up many times. V gene TRBV29-1 combines with J gene TRBJ1-2, with D possibly matching TRBD1 (6 bases). CDR1 is SQVTM, CDR2 ANQGSEA, per germline. Trimming took 0 bases from V and 7 from J, leaving 24 bases between them. This CDR3 has 17 amino acids. The CDR3 protein is CSVEDRTASAVGFGYTF. The CDR3 DNA reads TGCAGCGTTGAAGATCGGACAGCCTCAGCGGTGGGTTTTGGCTACACCTTC.

This clonotype was seen a few times. The chain joins TRBV2 to TRBJ2-1; D unresolved. The germline gives CDR1 SNHLY, CDR2 FYNNEI. The V end was cut by 4 bases, the J end by 3 bases, with 7 bases between. The CDR3 contains 13 residues. The CDR3 protein is CASSGADYNEQFF. The CDR3 DNA reads as TGTGCCAGCAGTGGGGCAGACTACAATGAGCAGTTCTTC.

There are many counts of this clonotype. The genes are TRBV5-6 and TRBJ2-1; no reliable D call. Germline CDR1 reads SGHDT; CDR2 reads YYEEEE. Trimming stripped 2 bases from V and 5 bases from J, with 14 bases between. CDR3 length equals 15 residues. CDR3 amino acids: CASSLMTRWDNEQFF. In DNA form, the CDR3 reads TGTGCCAGCAGCTTAATGACCCGCTGGGACAATGAGCAGTTCTTC.

The CDR3, as DNA: TGCGCCAGCAGCCAAGACCAGGACAGGTTTCACTATGGGCAGTACTTC. Amino acids: CASSQDQDRFHYGQYF. The rearrangement links TRBV4-1 to TRBJ2-7; 7 bases match TRBD1. Trimming at V came to 0 bases and at J to 9 bases, leaving 14 bases not matched to a gene. This CDR3 comprises 16 residues. Germline assignment: CDR1 MGHRA and CDR2 YSYEKL.

This clonotype was detected ten times or more. The chain recombines TRBV6-1 with TRBJ1-4; a weak D match, TRBD1 (5 bases). V was trimmed by 7 bases and J by 4 bases, leaving 10 bases between them. The CDR3 sequence is 13 residues long. The germline V gene encodes CDR1 MNHNS and CDR2 SASEGT. CDR3 residues: CASTSGNNEKLFF. The CDR3 bases are TGTGCCAGCACCTCAGGGAATAATGAAAAACTGTTTTTT.

This clonotype was seen repeatedly, ten times or more. The chain couples TRBV2 to TRBJ2-5, with 7 bases lining up with TRBD1. The CDR3 sequence is 12 residues long. Trimming at V came to 11 bases and at J to 10 bases, leaving 13 bases not matched to a gene. CDR1 is SNHLY and CDR2 is FYNNEI in the germline V gene. In DNA, the CDR3 is TGTGCCGGTACAGGGGAACGAGAAAGCCAGTACTTC. Translated, it gives CAGTGERESQYF.

This clonotype was found a few times. The V call is TRBV7-8, the J call TRBJ1-1; D is ambiguous. The V gene's germline CDR1 is SGHVS and CDR2 FQNEAQ. V lost 5 bases and J lost 8, with 9 bases in between. The CDR3 extends over 11 amino acids. CDR3: CASSPGEEAFF. Here the CDR3 DNA reads TGTGCCAGCAGCCCTGGCGAGGAAGCTTTCTTT.